This T cell receptor beta chain derives from a study of blood T cell repertoires in COVID-19. Overall study context: T cells, B-cell-depleted T cells, or PBMCs provided the cDNA or gDNA that served as material.

Methods used by the authors: From reference gene primer amplification, estimates of nucleated cell counts were derived. The protocol was immunoSEQ multiplex PCR, while the TCRdb copy is restricted to in-frame clones and leaves out a portion. The V and J calls and clone size come from that table; D and trimming were worked out from the DNA. Of some 300,000 clones detected, approximately 88% appear once; the ten largest clones hold around 0.9%. CDR3 length equals 14 residues. The ends lost 4 bases at V and 5 bases at J; junction bases unmatched: 3. Germline-derived CDR1 and CDR2 are SGHRS and YFSETQ. Sequencing input: PBMCs or T cells enriched from blood (not recorded which). V is TRBV5-1 and J is TRBJ1-6; 7 bases align to TRBD1. The receptor was isolated from a woman younger than 45 who had recovered from COVID-19. The CDR3 region is CASSLQGNNSPLHF. The CDR3 nucleotides are TGCGCCAGCAGCCTACAGGGGAATAATTCACCCCTCCACTTT.